These 24 T cell receptor beta chains came from one sample sequenced in a study of T-cell reconstitution after alpha-beta-depleted transplantation in children. Unique molecular identifiers were used in preparing the TCRbeta library. TCRdb recomputed calls from the PCR reads with MiXCR, one row per CDR3 protein. Found here are about 870,000 distinct CDR3 sequences, around 17% of them singletons; the top ten hold roughly 4.8%. This material consisted of PBMCs, mostly from graft donor cells, taken 360 days after TCRalphabeta/CD19-depleted stem cell transplant. Receptors originate from a male patient aged 10 to 17 who had a stem cell transplant for acute lymphoblastic leukemia, so the T cells may come from the graft donor.

In this sample, this clonotype turned up many times. The chain has TRBV7-2 and TRBJ2-1, with 7 bases that match TRBD2. The CDR3 is 14 residues long. The trim removed 3 bases at V and 6 bases at J, leaving 5 bases unmatched. In germline, CDR1 is SGHTA, CDR2 FQGNSA. CDR3: CASSLAGVVNEQFF. CDR3 coding DNA: TGTGCCAGCAGCTTGGCGGGAGTGGTCAATGAGCAGTTCTTC.

This clonotype turned up a few times. V usage is TRBV15 and J usage is TRBJ1-4, with 7 bases fitting TRBD1. Germline loops: CDR1 LNHNV, CDR2 YYDKDF (reference sequence). The CDR3 length is 15 residues. The J segment lost 4 bases and the V segment lost 6 bases, leaving 8 bases of the junction unmatched. CDR3 in amino acids: CATREVGQSNEKLFF. For the CDR3, the DNA is TGTGCCACCAGGGAGGTGGGACAGAGTAATGAAAAACTGTTTTTT.

In its sample, this clonotype was seen a few times. This chain links TRBV7-3 with TRBJ2-1; D is uncertain. The V end lost 5 bases, the J end lost 6 bases, and 11 bases lay between the germline ends. From germline, CDR1 is SGHTA and CDR2 FQGTGA. The CDR3 sequence is 13 residues long. The CDR3 here is CASSLYLGNEQFF. CDR3 bases: TGTGCCAGCAGCCTCTACTTAGGCAATGAGCAGTTCTTC.

The chain links TRBV7-3 to TRBJ2-2; TRBD1 is a possible D gene (7 bases). The CDR3 totals 14 residues. With 7 bases removed from V and 7 bases from J, the gap between germline ends came to 16 bases. Germline V gene lookup returns CDR1 SGHTA and CDR2 FQGTGA. CDR3 DNA sequence: TGTGCCAGCACCTCGACAGGGAGGAGCGGGGAGCTGTTTTTT. Translation gives CASTSTGRSGELFF.

This clonotype was seen ten or more times. The V call is TRBV12-3 or TRBV12-4, the J call TRBJ2-7; no reliable D call. Deletions cut 3 bases from V and 4 bases from J, with 10 bases between. CDR3 length: 13 amino acids. CDR3 residues: CASSFLAEYEQYF. DNA of the CDR3: TGTGCCAGCAGTTTTCTGGCAGAGTACGAGCAGTACTTC.

This clonotype was seen only a few times. V and J are TRBV7-2 and TRBJ1-5; TRBD1 aligns across 7 bases. V shed 5 bases and J 0 bases; nucleotides not matched to a gene: 4. Germline CDR1 reads SGHTA; CDR2 reads FQGNSA. This CDR3 has 15 amino acids. The CDR3 is CASSRGQVSNQPQHF. The CDR3 DNA follows: TGTGCCAGCAGCCGCGGACAGGTTAGCAATCAGCCCCAGCATTTT.

This clonotype has only a few counts. The chain employs TRBV5-5 and TRBJ2-1, with D perhaps matching TRBD2 (6 bases). The CDR3 consists of 18 residues. CDR1 and CDR2 from the germline V gene are SGHKS and YYEKEE (reference sequence). Deletions cut 1 base from V and 6 bases from J, with 23 bases between. The CDR3 coding sequence is TGTGCCAGCAGCTTGTCTCGGGACCGGATAACCGGGGGCAATGAGCAGTTCTTC. Residues: CASSLSRDRITGGNEQFF.

This clonotype was seen at least ten times. The chain is built from TRBV20-1 and TRBJ2-4; 9 positions agree with TRBD1. V was pared by 1 base and J by 0 bases, with 4 bases of the junction left unmatched. The germline gives CDR1 DFQATT, CDR2 SNEGSKA (reference sequence). CDR3 length: 16 amino acids. The CDR3 region is CSARVRTGEAKNIQYF. Here the CDR3 DNA reads TGCAGTGCTAGAGTTCGGACAGGGGAAGCCAAAAACATTCAGTACTTC.

V gene TRBV5-1 combines with J gene TRBJ2-7; 12 nucleotides agree with TRBD2. The CDR3 has 16 amino acids. Trimming removed 3 bases from V and 4 bases from J; junction bases left unmatched: 8. The germline V gene has CDR1 SGHRS and CDR2 YFSETQ. CDR3 nucleotides: TGCGCCAGCAGCTGGGATGGGACTAGCGGGTTTTACGAGCAGTACTTC. This sequence encodes CASSWDGTSGFYEQYF.

This clonotype was recorded at least ten times. The chain combines TRBV5-1 with TRBJ2-1, with 9 bases matching TRBD2. The germline V gene encodes CDR1 SGHRS and CDR2 YFSETQ. The CDR3 covers 18 residues. The V segment lost 3 bases and the J segment 5 bases; nucleotides outside the gene matches: 15. The CDR3 loop is CASSSWSVAGVGDNEQFF. The CDR3 DNA is TGCGCCAGCAGCTCTTGGTCGGTAGCGGGAGTAGGAGACAATGAGCAGTTCTTC.

The table lists this clonotype with many counts. This rearrangement joins TRBV6-5 to TRBJ2-2; TRBD2 might be the D (5 bases). This CDR3 contains 16 residues. V gave up 0 bases and J gave up 6 bases, with 14 bases separating them. Germline V gives CDR1 MNHEY, CDR2 SVGAGI. This CDR3 is CASSYSSGTRAGELFF. CDR3 in DNA: TGTGCCAGCAGTTACTCGTCGGGAACTAGAGCCGGGGAGCTGTTTTTT.

This clonotype was recorded a few times. The V and J genes are TRBV15 and TRBJ2-7; D possibly corresponds to TRBD1 (5 bases). The CDR3 loop spans 15 amino acids. The V and J ends lost 4 bases and 0 bases respectively, with 13 bases between them. CDR1 and CDR2 (germline): LNHNV, YYDKDF (reference sequence). Written as DNA, the CDR3 is TGTGCCACCAGCAAGCATCAGGGCTTCTCCTACGAGCAGTACTTC. This encodes CATSKHQGFSYEQYF.

This rearrangement joins TRBV12-3 or TRBV12-4 to TRBJ2-7; D unclear. The CDR3 has 11 residues. V shed 7 bases and J shed 5 bases, with 9 bases lying between them. Written as DNA, the CDR3 is TGTGCCAGCACAAGTGAGGACGAGCAGTACTTC. This encodes CASTSEDEQYF.

The rearrangement uses TRBV25-1 and TRBJ2-2; D might be TRBD2 (7 bases). Trimming stripped 6 bases from V and 5 bases from J, with 19 bases between. CDR1 is MGHDK, CDR2 SYGVNS, per germline. The CDR3 spans 16 residues. The CDR3 protein is CASRGGLGARTGELFF. CDR3 coding DNA: TGTGCCAGCAGGGGGGGGTTGGGGGCGCGGACCGGGGAGCTGTTTTTT. Full variable domain (remainder filled in from reference TRBV25-1 and TRBJ2-2): EADIYQTPRYLVIGTGKKITLECSQTMGHDKMYWYQQDPGMELHLIHYSYGVNSTEKGDLSSESTVSRIRTEHFPLTLESARPSHTSQYLCASRGGLGARTGELFFGEGSRLTVL.

The chain links TRBV10-3 to TRBJ2-7; D is possibly TRBD1 or TRBD2 (5 bases each). Germline V gene data show CDR1 as ENHRY and CDR2 as SYGVKD. V lost 6 bases to trimming and J lost 4 bases, with 16 bases between them. This CDR3 spans 14 amino acids. The CDR3 protein is CAISSGTNLYEQYF. The CDR3 DNA reads TGTGCCATCAGCTCCGGGACGAATTTGTACGAGCAGTACTTC.

This clonotype was seen more than once but under ten times. The rearrangement links TRBV4-2 to TRBJ1-1, with D perhaps TRBD1 (5 bases). The CDR3 spans 13 residues. Germline V lookup: CDR1 LGHNA, CDR2 YNFKEQ. V lost 0 bases and J lost 6, with 8 bases in between. CDR3 sequence (DNA): TGTGCCAGCAGCCAAGAATTGGGGCCTGAAGCTTTCTTT. It translates to CASSQELGPEAFF.

This chain connects TRBV12-3 or TRBV12-4 to TRBJ1-3; tentative D call: TRBD1 (6 bases). The CDR3 runs to 15 residues. V lost 3 bases and J lost 2, with 11 bases in between. CDR3 sequence reads: CASSLAGAPGNTIYF. The CDR3 DNA reads TGTGCCAGCAGTTTGGCGGGGGCGCCTGGAAACACCATATATTTT.

In this sample, this clonotype turned up a few times. J is TRBJ2-7 and V is TRBV5-1; D perhaps matches TRBD1 (6 bases). Trimming took 5 bases from V and 6 from J, leaving 24 bases between them. There are 16 residues in the CDR3. CDR1 SGHRS and CDR2 YFSETQ come from the germline V gene. The CDR3 coding sequence is TGCGCCAGCAGTTTGATTAGGGACACCCGCTACGGCGAGCAGTACTTC. The encoded protein is CASSLIRDTRYGEQYF.

This chain connects TRBV15 to TRBJ2-7; TRBD2 aligns across 12 bases. The V segment lost 5 bases and the J segment 6 bases; nucleotides outside the gene matches: 17. The CDR3 totals 18 residues. Germline V gene sequence: CDR1 LNHNV, CDR2 YYDKDF (reference sequence). CDR3 protein: CATSATTSGSPLRSEQYF. CDR3 bases: TGTGCCACCAGCGCTACGACTAGCGGGAGCCCGCTTAGGAGCGAGCAGTACTTC. Filled out from reference TRBV15 and TRBJ2-7, the complete variable domain reads DAMVIQNPRYQVTQFGKPVTLSCSQTLNHNVMYWYQQKSSQAPKLLFHYYDKDFNNEADTPDNFQSRRPNTSFCFLDIRSPGLGDTAMYLCATSATTSGSPLRSEQYFGPGTRLTVT.

This clonotype turned up a few times. Here the CDR3 DNA reads TGTGCCAGCAGCCCGGGACTAGCGGGGATCACAGATACGCAGTATTTT. Protein sequence: CASSPGLAGITDTQYF. The V and J genes are TRBV11-2 and TRBJ2-3; 13 bases fit TRBD2. The length of the CDR3 is 16 residues. Germline V CDR1 and CDR2: SGHAT, FQNNGV. Trimming cost V 5 bases and J 2 bases; bases outside gene matches: 4. The full variable domain, in which reference TRBV11-2 and TRBJ2-3 provide the parts outside the CDR3, is EAGVAQSPRYKIIEKRQSVAFWCNPISGHATLYWYQQILGQGPKLLIQFQNNGVVDDSQLPKDRFSAERLKGVDSTLKIQPAKLEDSAVYLCASSPGLAGITDTQYFGPGTRLTVL.

This clonotype was counted only a few times. The chain employs TRBV5-1 and TRBJ2-2; D possibly matches TRBD1 or TRBD2 (5 bases each). V dropped 3 bases and J dropped 5 bases, with 17 bases sitting between them. The CDR3 is 16 amino acids. The germline gives CDR1 SGHRS, CDR2 YFSETQ. The CDR3 DNA sequence: TGCGCCAGCAGCTCATACGGGACCCCGGGGACCGGGGAGCTGTTTTTT. This encodes CASSSYGTPGTGELFF.

J is TRBJ2-5 and V is TRBV7-9, with 10 bases matching TRBD2. This CDR3 is built from 17 residues. V gave up 4 bases and J gave up 1 base; unmatched junction bases: 9. The germline V gene has CDR1 SEHNR and CDR2 FQNEAQ (reference sequence). DNA of the CDR3: TGTGCCAGCAGCTCTTCTAGCGGGAGTCTGGGCCAAGAGACCCAGTACTTC. Translating gives CASSSSSGSLGQETQYF.

The table lists this clonotype with a few counts. CDR3 amino acids: CATKPEGSHLREQYF. The DNA of the CDR3 is TGTGCCACAAAGCCGGAGGGCTCCCATTTACGCGAGCAGTACTTC. The chain has TRBV15 and TRBJ2-7; a weak D match, TRBD2 (6 bases). V was clipped by 9 bases and J by 6 bases, with 24 bases between them. The CDR3 extends over 15 amino acids. The germline CDR1 and CDR2 sequences are LNHNV and YYDKDF (reference sequence).

This rearrangement joins TRBV9 to TRBJ2-3; 7 nucleotides line up with TRBD2. This CDR3 region has 13 residues. Germline CDR1 is SGDLS and CDR2 is YYNGEE. V shed 7 bases, J shed 5 bases, and the junction held 7 bases outside the gene matches. This CDR3 reads CASGLGAKDTQYF. The CDR3 DNA sequence: TGTGCCAGCGGACTAGGGGCGAAAGATACGCAGTATTTT. The whole variable domain, filled in from reference TRBV9 and TRBJ2-3, reads DSGVTQTPKHLITATGQRVTLRCSPRSGDLSVYWYQQSLDQGLQFLIQYYNGEERAKGNILERFSAQQFPDLHSELNLSSLELGDSALYFCASGLGAKDTQYFGPGTRLTVL.